This section outlines one T cell receptor beta chain sequence together with its context. Its target is unknown. TCRdb reprocessed the 5' RACE reads with MiXCR, giving one entry per CDR3 protein. The sample has about 350,000 distinct CDR3 sequences, approximately 15% seen once. This entry is derived from a study of T-cell memory formation after mild COVID-19. Study observations and caveats: Largely, contracting CD4+ clones fell within CM and EM, and contracting CD8+ clones within EMRA. That cross-reactive memory joined was suggested by some responding clones appearing in pre-infection memory.

This CDR3 spans 13 amino acids. Germline assignment: CDR1 SEHNR and CDR2 FQNEAQ (reference sequence). V lost 3 bases, J lost 7 bases, and 9 bases lay in between. The clonotype originates from a man aged 18 to 30 who had mild COVID-19 (a few samples of this study predate the infection). Cell type and time point are not known. The chain carries TRBV7-9 and TRBJ1-4; unclear D gene. The sample comprised PBMCs or a T cell subset sorted from them (not recorded which). The DNA of the CDR3 is TGTGCCAGCAGCTTCGGGGAGGGTGAAAAACTGTTTTTT. Translated, it gives CASSFGEGEKLFF. The entire variable domain, with the rest obtained from reference TRBV7-9 and TRBJ1-4, is as follows: DTGVSQNPRHKITKRGQNVTFRCDPISEHNRLYWYRQTLGQGPEFLTYFQNEAQLEKSRLLSDRFSAERPKGSFSTLEIQRTEQGDSAMYLCASSFGEGEKLFFGSGTQLSVL.